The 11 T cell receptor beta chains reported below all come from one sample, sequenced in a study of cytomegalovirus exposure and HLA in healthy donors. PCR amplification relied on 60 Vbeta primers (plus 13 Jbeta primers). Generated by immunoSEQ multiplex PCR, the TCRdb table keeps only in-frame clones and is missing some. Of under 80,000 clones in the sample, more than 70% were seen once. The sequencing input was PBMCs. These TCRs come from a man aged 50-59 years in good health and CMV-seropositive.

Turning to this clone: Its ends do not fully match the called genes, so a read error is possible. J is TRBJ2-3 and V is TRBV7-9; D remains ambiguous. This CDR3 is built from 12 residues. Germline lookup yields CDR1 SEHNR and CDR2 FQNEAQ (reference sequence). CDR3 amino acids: CSSSSSADTQYF. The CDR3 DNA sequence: TGTTCCAGCAGCTCTTCGGCAGATACGCAGTATTTT.

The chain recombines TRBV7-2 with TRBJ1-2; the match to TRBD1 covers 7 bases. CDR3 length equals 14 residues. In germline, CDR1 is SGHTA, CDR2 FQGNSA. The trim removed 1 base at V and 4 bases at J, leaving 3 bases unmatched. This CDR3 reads CASSLGPGGYGYTF. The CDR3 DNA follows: TGTGCCAGCAGCTTAGGACCAGGGGGCTATGGCTACACCTTC.

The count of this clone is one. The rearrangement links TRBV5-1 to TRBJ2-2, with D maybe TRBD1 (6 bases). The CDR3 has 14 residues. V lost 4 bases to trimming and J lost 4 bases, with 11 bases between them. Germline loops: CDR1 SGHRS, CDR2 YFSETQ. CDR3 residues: CASSQGQSTGELFF. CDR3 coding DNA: TGCGCCAGCAGCCAGGGACAATCCACCGGGGAGCTGTTTTTT.

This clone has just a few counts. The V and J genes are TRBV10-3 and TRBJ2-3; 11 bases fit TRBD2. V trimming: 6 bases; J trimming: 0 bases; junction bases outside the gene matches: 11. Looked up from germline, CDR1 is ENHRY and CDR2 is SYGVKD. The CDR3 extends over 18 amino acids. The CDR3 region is CAISAGTSGSLSTDTQYF. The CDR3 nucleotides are TGTGCCATCAGCGCCGGGACTAGCGGCTCGCTTAGCACAGATACGCAGTATTTT.

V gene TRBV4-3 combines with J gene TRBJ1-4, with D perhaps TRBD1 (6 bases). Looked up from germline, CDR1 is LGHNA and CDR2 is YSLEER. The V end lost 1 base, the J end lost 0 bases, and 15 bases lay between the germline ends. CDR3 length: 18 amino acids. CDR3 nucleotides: TGCGCCAGCAGCCAAGTTTCCCCGGACAGCCCAACTAATGAAAAACTGTTTTTT. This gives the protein CASSQVSPDSPTNEKLFF.

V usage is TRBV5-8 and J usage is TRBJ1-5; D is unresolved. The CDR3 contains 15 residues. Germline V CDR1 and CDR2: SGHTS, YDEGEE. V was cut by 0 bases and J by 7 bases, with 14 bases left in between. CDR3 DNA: TGTGCCAGCAGCTTGGCCGCGAGGGAGCGGCAGCCCCAGCATTTT. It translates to CASSLAARERQPQHF.

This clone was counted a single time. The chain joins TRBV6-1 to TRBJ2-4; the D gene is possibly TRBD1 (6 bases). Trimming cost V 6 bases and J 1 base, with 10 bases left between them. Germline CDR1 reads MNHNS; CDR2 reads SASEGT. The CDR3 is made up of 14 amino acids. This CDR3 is CASRHQGAKNIQYF. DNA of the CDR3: TGTGCCAGCAGGCATCAGGGGGCCAAAAACATTCAGTACTTC.

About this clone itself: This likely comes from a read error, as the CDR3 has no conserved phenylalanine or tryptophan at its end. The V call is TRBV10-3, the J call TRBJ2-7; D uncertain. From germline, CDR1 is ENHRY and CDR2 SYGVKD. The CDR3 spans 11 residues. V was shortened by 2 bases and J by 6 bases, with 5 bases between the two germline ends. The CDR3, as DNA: TGTGCCATCAGTGAGCTAAGCGAGCAGTACTTG. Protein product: CAISELSEQYL.

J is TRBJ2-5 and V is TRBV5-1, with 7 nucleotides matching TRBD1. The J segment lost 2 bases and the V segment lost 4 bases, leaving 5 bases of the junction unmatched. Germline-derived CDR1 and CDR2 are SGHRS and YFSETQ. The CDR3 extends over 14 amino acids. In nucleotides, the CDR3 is TGCGCCAGCAGCATTGGGACAGTTCAAGAGACCCAGTACTTC. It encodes CASSIGTVQETQYF.

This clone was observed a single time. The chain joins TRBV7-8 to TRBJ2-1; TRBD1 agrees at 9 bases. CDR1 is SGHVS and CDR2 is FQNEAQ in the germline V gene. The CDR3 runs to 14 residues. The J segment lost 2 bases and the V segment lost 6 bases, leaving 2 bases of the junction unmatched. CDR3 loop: CASRRDRAYNEQFF. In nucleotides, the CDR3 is TGTGCCAGCAGAAGGGACAGGGCCTACAATGAGCAGTTCTTC. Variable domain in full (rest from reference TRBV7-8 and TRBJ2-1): GAGVSQSPRYKVAKRGQDVALRCDPISGHVSLFWYQQALGQGPEFLTYFQNEAQLDKSGLPSDRFFAERPEGSVSTLKIQRTQQEDSAVYLCASRRDRAYNEQFFGPGTRLTVL.

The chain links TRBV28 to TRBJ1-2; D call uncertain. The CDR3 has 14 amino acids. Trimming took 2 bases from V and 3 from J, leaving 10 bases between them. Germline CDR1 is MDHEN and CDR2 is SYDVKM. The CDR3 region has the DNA TGTGCCAGCAGTTTAGTGTACAGTTACTATGGCTACACCTTC. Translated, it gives CASSLVYSYYGYTF.